Below are 8 T cell receptor beta chains sequenced from a single sample in a study of monozygotic twins with inflammatory bowel disease. TCRdb re-called the 5' RACE reads and catalogs CDR3 proteins one per entry, DNA excluded. Recorded here are approximately 110,000 distinct CDR3 sequences; the top ten clones represent roughly an eighth. The source material was blood. The receptors stem from a human donor with ulcerative colitis or Crohn's disease, or a healthy co-twin of an affected twin (not recorded which).

The chain links TRBV5-6 to TRBJ1-3. Germline V gives CDR1 SGHDT, CDR2 YYEEEE. CDR3 size: 14 residues. This CDR3 is CASSLIPDGNTIYF.

Here the CDR3 reads CSVVQGYEQYF. V gene TRBV29-1 combines with J gene TRBJ2-7; TCRdb's assignment of TRBD1 cannot be checked, as there is no DNA. Germline assignment: CDR1 SQVTM and CDR2 ANQGSEA. This CDR3 contains 11 residues.

The V call is TRBV19, the J call TRBJ1-2. The CDR3 consists of 13 residues. Germline CDR1 reads LNHDA; CDR2 reads SQIVND (reference sequence). CDR3 loop: CASSMGRSYGYTF.

The V and J genes are TRBV28 and TRBJ1-6; TCRdb lists TRBD1, though no DNA is available to test this call. The CDR3 contains 16 residues. Per the germline V gene, CDR1 is MDHEN and CDR2 is SYDVKM. CDR3 in amino acids: CASSLAEGIYNSPLHF.

The J gene is TRBJ2-7, the V gene TRBV7-9; TCRdb picks TRBD2, but there is no DNA to check that call. The V gene's germline CDR1 is SEHNR and CDR2 FQNEAQ (reference sequence). This CDR3 is built from 14 residues. This CDR3 is CASSSTSGGGEQYF. The variable domain in full, with the rest retrieved from reference TRBV7-9 and TRBJ2-7, is DTGVSQNPRHKITKRGQNVTFRCDPISEHNRLYWYRQTLGQGPEFLTYFQNEAQLEKSRLLSDRFSAERPKGSFSTLEIQRTEQGDSAMYLCASSSTSGGGEQYFGPGTRLTVT.

The chain carries TRBV7-9 and TRBJ2-7; TCRdb gives TRBD1 as the D gene, but with no DNA this cannot be confirmed. The CDR3 loop spans 12 amino acids. The germline V gene encodes CDR1 SEHNR and CDR2 FQNEAQ (reference sequence). The chain's CDR3 is CASSLGGEPQYF.

The chain employs TRBV3-1 and TRBJ2-2; no DNA is available, so the TRBD1 call from TCRdb remains unchecked. This CDR3 is 15 amino acids long. From germline, CDR1 is LGHDT and CDR2 YNNKEL (reference sequence). The CDR3 protein is CASTRDTPNTGELFF.

V gene TRBV6-2 or TRBV6-3 combines with J gene TRBJ1-1. The CDR3 runs 13 residues. Germline lookup yields CDR1 MNHEY and CDR2 SVGEGT. CDR3 loop: CASSTKKYTEAFF.